The 30 T cell receptor beta chains below come from one sample, sequenced in a study of vaccination and CD4 T cells after COVID-19 (dated by TCRdb to between 2021 and 2024). These receptors lack a known antigen. Taken with the paper, the label for treatment or condition translates to: approximately nine-day PBMC culture with coronavirus spike peptide pools or control peptides (ViraFEST assay). The library relied on PCR. The run used an Illumina iSeq 100. TCR sequencing of DNA from cultured CD4+ T cells used the Oncomine TCR Beta short-read assay at the Johns Hopkins FTIC core. The public reads were reprocessed in TCRdb via fastp at Q25 and MiXCR, keeping in-frame beta chains. Rows matching on CDR3 protein sequence are summarized as one entry with the most common DNA and genes. Counted in this sample were roughly 24,000 distinct CDR3 sequences; roughly 58% of them appeared once. Around 2.7% of the sample comes from the top ten.

Specimen: CD4+ T cells from blood, cultured in vitro. Receptors originate from a human donor who had recovered from COVID-19.

This clonotype showed up just a few times. The rearrangement joins TRBV7-2 to TRBJ1-2, with D hard to call. V was trimmed by 5 bases and J by 2 bases, leaving 12 bases between them. Germline assignment: CDR1 SGHTA and CDR2 FQGNSA. The CDR3 is 14 amino acids. In nucleotides, the CDR3 is TGTGCCAGCAGCGCGGGAGGGTGGAACTATGGCTACACCTTC. This codes for CASSAGGWNYGYTF.

The rearrangement joins TRBV7-2 to TRBJ1-4, with 7 bases lining up with TRBD1. The length of the CDR3 is 14 residues. V lost 2 bases, J lost 7 bases, and 4 bases stayed unmatched. The germline CDR1 and CDR2 sequences are SGHTA and FQGNSA. The CDR3: CASSLRQGGEKLFF. For the CDR3, the DNA is TGTGCCAGCAGCTTACGACAGGGAGGTGAAAAACTGTTTTTT.

This clonotype was seen a handful of times. The genes are TRBV7-9 and TRBJ2-2; unclear D gene. Per germline, CDR1 SEHNR and CDR2 FQNEAQ (reference sequence). V dropped 2 bases and J dropped 5 bases, with 6 bases sitting between them. The CDR3 length is 13 residues. CDR3 coding DNA: TGTGCCAGCAGCTTAAGGGAAACCGGGGAGCTGTTTTTT. Residues: CASSLRETGELFF.

This chain joins TRBV20-1 and TRBJ1-4, with a tentative D call TRBD1 (6 bases). Germline V gene sequence: CDR1 DFQATT, CDR2 SNEGSKA (reference sequence). V lost 4 bases, J lost 8 bases, and 14 bases lay in between. The CDR3 is 13 amino acids. CDR3 residues: CSATGQFGEKLFF. In nucleotides, the CDR3 is TGCAGTGCTACTGGACAGTTTGGAGAAAAACTGTTTTTT.

In this sample, this clonotype turned up a few times. This chain links TRBV19 with TRBJ1-5, with 7 bases lining up with TRBD1. Germline assignment: CDR1 LNHDA and CDR2 SQIVND (reference sequence). The CDR3 runs 13 residues. V lost 9 bases to trimming and J lost 3 bases; unmatched junction nucleotides: 5. The CDR3 coding sequence is TGTGCCAGCCGGGACAGCCACAATCAGCCCCAGCATTTT. This gives the protein CASRDSHNQPQHF.

The genes are TRBV10-3 and TRBJ1-2, with D possibly matching TRBD1 (6 bases). The CDR3 has 16 residues. Trimming stripped 0 bases from V and 4 bases from J, with 15 bases between. CDR1 ENHRY and CDR2 SYGVKD come from the germline V gene. As DNA, the CDR3 is TGTGCCATCAGTGAGTCGACTGGGGGGCCCTTCTATGGCTACACCTTC. Its translation: CAISESTGGPFYGYTF.

The chain couples TRBV20-1 to TRBJ2-3, with D unclear. Germline CDR1 and CDR2: DFQATT and SNEGSKA (reference sequence). With 8 bases removed from V and 7 bases from J, the gap between germline ends came to 16 bases. The CDR3 is 12 amino acids. The CDR3 DNA is TGCAGTCCCCTGTTGCGCTCCAATACGCAGTATTTT. Translation gives CSPLLRSNTQYF.

The genes are TRBV12-3 or TRBV12-4 and TRBJ2-3; D may be TRBD1 (5 bases). The CDR3 sequence is 12 residues long. V lost 3 bases, J lost 10 bases, and 11 bases lay in between. Here the CDR3 reads CASSLDRRAQYF. In DNA, the CDR3 is TGTGCCAGCAGTTTGGACCGCAGGGCGCAGTATTTT.

The chain has TRBV30 and TRBJ1-2, with D maybe TRBD1 (5 bases). The length of the CDR3 is 14 residues. Per germline, CDR1 GTSNPN and CDR2 SVGIG (reference sequence). V gave up 5 bases and J gave up 4 bases, with 17 bases separating them. The CDR3 sequence is CAWASRGWGYGYTF. As DNA, the CDR3 is TGTGCCTGGGCCTCTCGGGGGTGGGGCTATGGCTACACCTTC.

V gene TRBV14 combines with J gene TRBJ1-2, with D unclear. V was shortened by 0 bases and J by 6 bases, with 11 bases between the two germline ends. The CDR3 extends over 14 amino acids. CDR1 is SGHDN, CDR2 FVKESK, per germline. The CDR3 nucleotides read TGTGCCAGCAGCCAAGATCGGGGTCTCAATGGCTACACCTTC. This encodes CASSQDRGLNGYTF.

This clonotype was recorded only once. The gene calls are TRBV2 and TRBJ1-2; D is uncertain. Deletions cut 2 bases from V and 4 bases from J, with 8 bases between. CDR3 length: 13 residues. Looked up from germline, CDR1 is SNHLY and CDR2 is FYNNEI. The CDR3 coding sequence is TGTGCCAGCAGTGAAAAAGGGTTCTATGGCTACACCTTC. It encodes CASSEKGFYGYTF. Complete variable domain (other parts from reference TRBV2 and TRBJ1-2): EPEVTQTPSHQVTQMGQEVILRCVPISNHLYFYWYRQILGQKVEFLVSFYNNEISEKSEIFDDQFSVERPDGSNFTLKIRSTKLEDSAMYFCASSEKGFYGYTFGSGTRLTVV.

The V and J genes are TRBV6-1 and TRBJ1-1; D call uncertain. CDR1 and CDR2 from the germline V gene are MNHNS and SASEGT. The length of the CDR3 is 13 residues. V shed 4 bases and J shed 1 base, with 7 bases lying between them. CDR3 amino acids: CASSAQTNTEAFF. The CDR3, as DNA: TGTGCCAGCAGTGCCCAAACGAACACTGAAGCTTTCTTT.

The chain couples TRBV7-8 to TRBJ1-5; no firm D call. The V end was cut by 5 bases, the J end by 7 bases, with 9 bases between. Looked up from germline, CDR1 is SGHVS and CDR2 is FQNEAQ. The length of the CDR3 is 12 residues. Here the CDR3 reads CASSIGGQPQHF. As DNA, the CDR3 is TGTGCCAGCAGCATAGGAGGACAGCCCCAGCATTTT.

The rearrangement links TRBV6-1 to TRBJ2-5; D is unresolved. The CDR3 totals 11 residues. V was pared by 8 bases and J by 5 bases, with 9 bases between. CDR1 and CDR2 (germline): MNHNS, SASEGT. The CDR3 sequence: CASSNGETQYF. CDR3 sequence (DNA): TGTGCCAGCTCCAACGGGGAGACCCAGTACTTC.

This clonotype was counted a few times. The chain carries TRBV6-1 and TRBJ2-2, with no clear D. The CDR3 extends over 14 amino acids. Germline lookup yields CDR1 MNHNS and CDR2 SASEGT. The V and J ends lost 6 bases and 5 bases respectively, with 13 bases between them. The CDR3 region has the DNA TGTGCCAGCAGCTCCTTCGCCCCTACCGGGGAGCTGTTTTTT. Translation: CASSSFAPTGELFF.

V usage is TRBV30 and J usage is TRBJ1-3; maybe TRBD1 (6 bases). The CDR3 contains 16 residues. The V end was cut by 3 bases, the J end by 0 bases, with 15 bases between. Germline loops: CDR1 GTSNPN, CDR2 SVGIG (reference sequence). CDR3 coding DNA: TGTGCCTGGAGCCGGGACACGCGAAGCTCTGGAAACACCATATATTTT. It yields the protein CAWSRDTRSSGNTIYF.

The rearrangement joins TRBV20-1 to TRBJ1-1; TRBD1 is a possible D gene (5 bases). From germline, CDR1 is DFQATT and CDR2 SNEGSKA (reference sequence). V was cut by 0 bases and J by 7 bases, with 18 bases left in between. The CDR3 runs to 15 residues. In DNA form, the CDR3 reads TGCAGTGCTAGAGACAACCGGGGGGGGGATTTTGAAGCTTTCTTT. Protein sequence: CSARDNRGGDFEAFF.

This chain joins TRBV10-3 and TRBJ1-2, with 9 bases fitting TRBD1. The V and J ends lost 4 bases and 7 bases, in that order; junction bases with no gene match: 7. The CDR3 totals 14 residues. Looked up from germline, CDR1 is ENHRY and CDR2 is SYGVKD. The DNA for the CDR3 is TGTGCCATCAGTGCGGTACAGGGGGCGGGTGGCTACACCTTC. This codes for CAISAVQGAGGYTF.

This clonotype was observed a handful of times. The rearrangement links TRBV11-2 to TRBJ1-5, with D tentatively TRBD1 (6 bases). The CDR3 loop spans 17 amino acids. The germline V and J ends were trimmed by 5 bases and 3 bases, with 20 bases remaining between them. Germline CDR1 reads SGHAT; CDR2 reads FQNNGV. CDR3 amino acids: CASSPTSDRRANQPQHF. The CDR3 DNA reads TGTGCCAGCAGCCCCACCAGCGACAGGAGGGCCAATCAGCCCCAGCATTTT.

The V and J genes are TRBV7-9 and TRBJ2-1; 9 bases are a match to TRBD2. The CDR3 length is 17 residues. Losses at the gene ends were 6 bases for V and 7 bases for J; bases not matched to a gene: 16. Germline V gene sequence: CDR1 SEHNR, CDR2 FQNEAQ (reference sequence). The chain's CDR3 is CASRFPASGKNSNEQFF. Written as DNA, the CDR3 is TGTGCCAGCAGGTTCCCAGCTAGCGGGAAGAATAGTAATGAGCAGTTCTTC.

The rearrangement links TRBV20-1 to TRBJ1-2; possibly TRBD1 for D (5 bases). Trimming took 3 bases from V and 8 from J, leaving 19 bases between them. The V gene's germline CDR1 is DFQATT and CDR2 SNEGSKA (reference sequence). The length of the CDR3 is 14 residues. The CDR3 coding sequence is TGCAGTGCTAGGGGTGGGACCGCAGGTCTAGGCTACACCTTC. This gives the protein CSARGGTAGLGYTF.

The table lists this clonotype with a few counts. This sequence joins TRBV7-6 and TRBJ2-7; D unclear. There are 18 residues in the CDR3. From germline, CDR1 is SGHVS and CDR2 FNYEAQ. The germline V and J ends were trimmed by 5 bases and 3 bases, with 26 bases remaining between them. CDR3 sequence (DNA): TGTGCCAGCAGCGCCGCTCTGACAAAGAGTGGCGGCAACTACGAGCAGTACTTC. Its protein product is CASSAALTKSGGNYEQYF. Full variable domain (rest looked up from reference TRBV7-6 and TRBJ2-7): GAGVSQSPRYKVTKRGQDVALRCDPISGHVSLYWYRQALGQGPEFLTYFNYEAQQDKSGLPNDRFSAERPEGSISTLTIQRTEQRDSAMYRCASSAALTKSGGNYEQYFGPGTRLTVT.

This rearrangement joins TRBV10-2 to TRBJ2-1; 13 positions match TRBD2. CDR1 is WSHSY, CDR2 SAAADI, per germline. The CDR3 has 14 residues. Germline trimming cut 6 bases from V and 8 bases from J; bases unmatched to any gene: 4. CDR3 loop: CASRLAGGPDEQFF. The CDR3 nucleotides are TGCGCCAGCAGACTAGCGGGGGGGCCCGATGAGCAGTTCTTC.

The J gene is TRBJ2-3, the V gene TRBV19; D uncertain. V shed 8 bases and J shed 6 bases, with 18 bases lying between them. This CDR3 is built from 14 residues. CDR1 and CDR2 (germline): LNHDA, SQIVND (reference sequence). In DNA form, the CDR3 reads TGTGCCAGTCCCCATCCCAGCCGTGGCGATACGCAGTATTTT. Translation gives CASPHPSRGDTQYF. Full variable domain (missing parts from reference TRBV19 and TRBJ2-3): DGGITQSPKYLFRKEGQNVTLSCEQNLNHDAMYWYRQDPGQGLRLIYYSQIVNDFQKGDIAEGYSVSREKKESFPLTVTSAQKNPTAFYLCASPHPSRGDTQYFGPGTRLTVL.

This sequence joins TRBV5-1 and TRBJ2-2, with 10 bases identical to TRBD2. The CDR3 extends over 16 amino acids. The germline V gene has CDR1 SGHRS and CDR2 YFSETQ. V dropped 4 bases and J dropped 5; count of bases not matched to a gene: 8. The DNA of the CDR3 is TGCGCCAGCAGCCCTGAGCGGGGGGGATTTACCGGGGAGCTGTTTTTT. The encoded protein is CASSPERGGFTGELFF.

This clonotype was counted a few times. The chain has TRBV7-6 and TRBJ2-2, with D tentatively TRBD1 (5 bases). Trimming cost V 8 bases and J 2 bases, with 18 bases left between them. Germline V gene lookup returns CDR1 SGHVS and CDR2 FNYEAQ. CDR3 length: 16 residues. CDR3 nucleotides: TGTGCCAGCCGACCGAACCAAGGGGCCAACACCGGGGAGCTGTTTTTT. It codes for CASRPNQGANTGELFF.

V is TRBV30 and J is TRBJ2-1, with 7 bases aligning to TRBD2. J was trimmed by 5 bases and V by 0 bases; bases with no gene match: 16. The length of the CDR3 is 18 residues. Germline CDR1 and CDR2: GTSNPN and SVGIG (reference sequence). The CDR3: CAWSVFLLGRESNNEQFF. The DNA for the CDR3 is TGTGCCTGGAGTGTATTTCTCTTGGGGCGGGAGAGCAACAATGAGCAGTTCTTC.

The CDR3 is CASSVNRETQYF. CDR3 coding DNA: TGTGCCAGCAGCGTAAATAGGGAGACCCAGTACTTC. The chain carries TRBV11-2 and TRBJ2-5; D is ambiguous. Germline assignment: CDR1 SGHAT and CDR2 FQNNGV. This CDR3 has 12 residues. Trimming removed 5 bases from V and 5 bases from J, with 9 bases in between.

V usage is TRBV6-2 or TRBV6-3 and J usage is TRBJ2-5; 10 nucleotides agree with TRBD1. Per germline, CDR1 MNHEY and CDR2 SVGEGT. The CDR3 is 13 amino acids. V shed 6 bases and J 3 bases; nucleotides not matched to a gene: 1. The CDR3 DNA is TGTGCCAGCAGGGGGACAGGGGAAGAGACCCAGTACTTC. It specifies CASRGTGEETQYF.

The genes are TRBV20-1 and TRBJ1-2; TRBD1 is a possible D gene (6 bases). Per the germline V gene, CDR1 is DFQATT and CDR2 is SNEGSKA (reference sequence). This CDR3 spans 14 amino acids. Trimming left V 6 bases short and J 2 bases short, with 16 bases between. The CDR3 nucleotides are TGCAGTGCCCTAGGGCGGGGGGCGAACTATGGCTACACCTTC. Protein: CSALGRGANYGYTF.